Each of the 3 T cell receptor beta chains below was sequenced from the same sample in a study of persistence of HIV-infected CD4 T cells. The antigens of these receptors remain unknown. The stimulus was lysate of CMV-infected fibroblasts, about 10 ug/mL. CD40L-negative CD69-negative CD45RO-high memory CD4+ T cells were sorted as populations depleted of antigen-responding cells. The libraries were made with immunoSEQ version 4 in survey mode. Produced via immunoSEQ multiplex PCR; TCRdb's table is partial and in-frame only. The sample includes tens of thousands of clones, almost 85% of them seen just once. Source: CD4+ T cells sorted from PBMCs after 18-hour stimulation, taken from a patient who received antiretroviral therapy. Every receptor here comes from an adult man with HIV who was CMV-seropositive.

The J gene is TRBJ2-1, the V gene TRBV19, with 7 bases identical to TRBD2. This CDR3 region has 17 residues. Germline values: CDR1 LNHDA, CDR2 SQIVND (reference sequence). Germline trimming cut 6 bases from V and 0 bases from J; bases unmatched to any gene: 11. Written as DNA, the CDR3 is TGTGCCAGTAGCTTGCCAGCGGGGATTAGCTCCTACAATGAGCAGTTCTTC. As protein: CASSLPAGISSYNEQFF.

V usage is TRBV6-1 and J usage is TRBJ1-6; D is unclear. Germline lookup yields CDR1 MNHNS and CDR2 SASEGT. The CDR3 contains 16 residues. V lost 4 bases and J 3 bases, leaving 13 bases between the germline ends. The CDR3 reads CASSGPGRNYNSPLHF. CDR3 bases: TGTGCCAGCAGTGGTCCAGGAAGGAACTATAATTCACCCCTCCACTTT.

The chain joins TRBV7-7 to TRBJ2-2; 8 positions agree with TRBD1. The germline V gene has CDR1 SSHAT and CDR2 FNYEAQ (reference sequence). J lost 7 bases, V lost 0 bases, and 7 bases had no gene match. The CDR3 covers 16 residues. The CDR3 loop reads CASSLAGQGLSGELFF. The CDR3 DNA reads TGTGCCAGCAGCTTAGCCGGACAGGGCTTGAGCGGGGAGCTGTTTTTT.